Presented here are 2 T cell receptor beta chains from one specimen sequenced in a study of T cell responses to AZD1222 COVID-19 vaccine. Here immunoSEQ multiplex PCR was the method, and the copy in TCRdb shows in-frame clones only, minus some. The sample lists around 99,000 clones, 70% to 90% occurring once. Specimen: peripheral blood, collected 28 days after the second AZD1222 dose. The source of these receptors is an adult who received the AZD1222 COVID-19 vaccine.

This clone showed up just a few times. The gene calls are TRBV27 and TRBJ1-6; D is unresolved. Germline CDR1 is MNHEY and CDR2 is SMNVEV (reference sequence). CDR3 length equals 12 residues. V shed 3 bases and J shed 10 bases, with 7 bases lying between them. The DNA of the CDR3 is TGTGCCAGCAGTTTCGGCAGCTCACCCCTCCACTTT. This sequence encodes CASSFGSSPLHF.

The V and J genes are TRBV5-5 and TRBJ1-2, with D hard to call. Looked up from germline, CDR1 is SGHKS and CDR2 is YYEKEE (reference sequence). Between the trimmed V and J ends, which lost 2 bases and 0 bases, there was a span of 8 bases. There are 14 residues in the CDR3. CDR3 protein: CASSLAAANYGYTF. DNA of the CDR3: TGTGCCAGCAGCTTAGCGGCAGCTAACTATGGCTACACCTTC.